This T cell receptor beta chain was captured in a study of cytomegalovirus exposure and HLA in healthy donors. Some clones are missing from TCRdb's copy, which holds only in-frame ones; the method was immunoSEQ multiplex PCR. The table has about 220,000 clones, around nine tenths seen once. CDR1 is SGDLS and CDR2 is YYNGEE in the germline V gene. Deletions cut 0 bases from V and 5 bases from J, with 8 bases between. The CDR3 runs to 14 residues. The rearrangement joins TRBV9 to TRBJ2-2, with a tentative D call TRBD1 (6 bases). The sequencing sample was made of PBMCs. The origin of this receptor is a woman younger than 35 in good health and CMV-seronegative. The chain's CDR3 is CASSVVGATGELFF. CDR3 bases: TGTGCCAGCAGCGTAGTGGGGGCTACCGGGGAGCTGTTTTTT.